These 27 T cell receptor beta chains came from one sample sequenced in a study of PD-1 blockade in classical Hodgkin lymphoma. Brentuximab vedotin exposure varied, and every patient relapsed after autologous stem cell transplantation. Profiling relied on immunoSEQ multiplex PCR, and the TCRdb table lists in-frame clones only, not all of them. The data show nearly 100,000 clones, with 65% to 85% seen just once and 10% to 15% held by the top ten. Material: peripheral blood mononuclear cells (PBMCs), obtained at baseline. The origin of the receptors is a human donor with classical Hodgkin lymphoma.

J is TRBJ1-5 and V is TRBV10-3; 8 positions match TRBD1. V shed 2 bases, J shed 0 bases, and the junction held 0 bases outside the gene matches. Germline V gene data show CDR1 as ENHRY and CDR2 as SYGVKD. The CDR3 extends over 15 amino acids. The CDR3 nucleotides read TGTGCCATCAGTGAGCAGGGGGCTAGCAATCAGCCCCAGCATTTT. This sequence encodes CAISEQGASNQPQHF.

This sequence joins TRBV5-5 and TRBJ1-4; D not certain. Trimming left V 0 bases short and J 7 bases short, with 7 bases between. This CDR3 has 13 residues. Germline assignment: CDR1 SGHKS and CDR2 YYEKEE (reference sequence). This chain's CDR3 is CASSLGLAEKLFF. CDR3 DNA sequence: TGTGCCAGCAGCTTGGGACTAGCTGAAAAACTGTTTTTT.

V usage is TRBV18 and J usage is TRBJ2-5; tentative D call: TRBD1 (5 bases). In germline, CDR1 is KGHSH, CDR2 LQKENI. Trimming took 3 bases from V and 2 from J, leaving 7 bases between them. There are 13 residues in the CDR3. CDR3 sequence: CASSPNRQETQYF. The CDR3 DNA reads TGTGCCAGCTCACCCAACAGGCAAGAGACCCAGTACTTC.

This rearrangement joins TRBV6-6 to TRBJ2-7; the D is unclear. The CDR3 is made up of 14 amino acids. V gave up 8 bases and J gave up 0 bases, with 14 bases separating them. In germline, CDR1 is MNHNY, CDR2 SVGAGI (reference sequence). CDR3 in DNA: TGTGCCAGCGGCCGGTCCTCAAGCTCCTACGAGCAGTACTTC. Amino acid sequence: CASGRSSSSYEQYF.

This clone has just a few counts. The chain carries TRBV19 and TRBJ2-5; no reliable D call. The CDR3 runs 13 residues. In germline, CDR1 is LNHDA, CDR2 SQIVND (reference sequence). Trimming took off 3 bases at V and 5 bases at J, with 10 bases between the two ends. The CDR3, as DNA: TGTGCCAGTAGTATGTACCTCCCCGAGACCCAGTACTTC. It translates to CASSMYLPETQYF.

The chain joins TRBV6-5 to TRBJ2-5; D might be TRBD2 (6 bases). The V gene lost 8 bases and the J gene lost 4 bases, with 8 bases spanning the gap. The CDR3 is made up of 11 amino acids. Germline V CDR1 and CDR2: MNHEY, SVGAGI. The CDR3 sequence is CASGGRETQYF. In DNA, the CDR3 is TGTGCCAGCGGGGGGAGAGAGACCCAGTACTTC.

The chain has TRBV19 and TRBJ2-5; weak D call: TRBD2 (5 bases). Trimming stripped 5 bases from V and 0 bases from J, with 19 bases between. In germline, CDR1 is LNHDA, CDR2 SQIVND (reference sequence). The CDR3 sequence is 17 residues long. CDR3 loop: CASSSPPGNTYQETQYF. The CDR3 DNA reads TGTGCCAGTAGTTCTCCCCCCGGGAACACTTACCAAGAGACCCAGTACTTC.

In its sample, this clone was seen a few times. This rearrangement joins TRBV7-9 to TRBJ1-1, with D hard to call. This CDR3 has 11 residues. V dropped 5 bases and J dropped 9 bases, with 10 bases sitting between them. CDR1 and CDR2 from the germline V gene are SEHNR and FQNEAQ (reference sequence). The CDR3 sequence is CASSIQLKAFF. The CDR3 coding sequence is TGTGCCAGCAGCATACAGCTTAAAGCTTTCTTT.

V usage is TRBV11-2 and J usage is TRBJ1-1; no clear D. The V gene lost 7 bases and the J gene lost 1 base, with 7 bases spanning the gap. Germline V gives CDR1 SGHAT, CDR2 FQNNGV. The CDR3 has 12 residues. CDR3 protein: CASTTQNTEAFF. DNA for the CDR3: TGTGCCAGCACGACACAGAACACTGAAGCTTTCTTT.

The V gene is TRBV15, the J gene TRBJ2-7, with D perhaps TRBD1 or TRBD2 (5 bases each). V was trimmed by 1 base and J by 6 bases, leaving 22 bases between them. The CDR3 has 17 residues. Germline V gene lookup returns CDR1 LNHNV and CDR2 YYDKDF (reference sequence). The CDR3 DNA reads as TGTGCCACCAGCAGAGGCGGTGACCCCGGGGCCCACCTCGAGCAGTACTTC. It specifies CATSRGGDPGAHLEQYF.

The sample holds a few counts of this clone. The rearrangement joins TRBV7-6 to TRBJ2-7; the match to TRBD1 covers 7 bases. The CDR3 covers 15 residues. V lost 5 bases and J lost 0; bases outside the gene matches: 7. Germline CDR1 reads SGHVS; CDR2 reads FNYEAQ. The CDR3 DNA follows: TGTGCCAGCAGCAACACAGGGGCAAGCTCCTACGAGCAGTACTTC. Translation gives CASSNTGASSYEQYF. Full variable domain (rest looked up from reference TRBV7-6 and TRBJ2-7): GAGVSQSPRYKVTKRGQDVALRCDPISGHVSLYWYRQALGQGPEFLTYFNYEAQQDKSGLPNDRFSAERPEGSISTLTIQRTEQRDSAMYRCASSNTGASSYEQYFGPGTRLTVT.

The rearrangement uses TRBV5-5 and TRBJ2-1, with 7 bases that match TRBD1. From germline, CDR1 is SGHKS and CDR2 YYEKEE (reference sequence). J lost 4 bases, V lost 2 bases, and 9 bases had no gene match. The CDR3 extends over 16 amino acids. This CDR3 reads CASSFSETGLYNEQFF. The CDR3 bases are TGTGCCAGCAGCTTTTCAGAGACAGGGTTATACAATGAGCAGTTCTTC.

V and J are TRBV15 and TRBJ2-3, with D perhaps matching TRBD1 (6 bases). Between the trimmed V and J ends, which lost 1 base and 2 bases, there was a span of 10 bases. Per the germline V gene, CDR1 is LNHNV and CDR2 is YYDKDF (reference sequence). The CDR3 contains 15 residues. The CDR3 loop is CATSRAGVNTDTQYF. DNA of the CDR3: TGTGCCACCAGCAGAGCAGGGGTCAACACAGATACGCAGTATTTT.

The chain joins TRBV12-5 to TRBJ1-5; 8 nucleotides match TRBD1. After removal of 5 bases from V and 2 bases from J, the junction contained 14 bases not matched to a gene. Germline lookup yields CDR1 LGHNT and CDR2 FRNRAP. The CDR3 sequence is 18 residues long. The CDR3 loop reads CASGATPPRGPGNQPQHF. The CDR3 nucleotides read TGTGCTAGTGGTGCGACACCCCCCAGGGGGCCGGGCAATCAGCCCCAGCATTTT.

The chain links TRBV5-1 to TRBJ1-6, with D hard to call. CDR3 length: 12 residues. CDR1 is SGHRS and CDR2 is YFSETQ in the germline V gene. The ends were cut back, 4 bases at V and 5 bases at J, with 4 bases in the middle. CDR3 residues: CASSTNNSPLHF. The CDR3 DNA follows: TGCGCCAGCAGCACCAATAATTCACCCCTCCACTTT.

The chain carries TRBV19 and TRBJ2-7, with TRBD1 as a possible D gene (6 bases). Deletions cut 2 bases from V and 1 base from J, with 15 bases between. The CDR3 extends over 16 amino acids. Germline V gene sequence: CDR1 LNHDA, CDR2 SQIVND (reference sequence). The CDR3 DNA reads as TGTGCCAGTAGTATATTTGGGGGCCACTCGTCCTACGAGCAGTACTTC. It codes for CASSIFGGHSSYEQYF.

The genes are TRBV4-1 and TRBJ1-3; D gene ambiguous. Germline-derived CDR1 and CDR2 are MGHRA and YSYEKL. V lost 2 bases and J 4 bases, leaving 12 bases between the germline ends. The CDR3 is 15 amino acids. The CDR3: CASSQRGNLGNTIYF. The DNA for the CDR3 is TGCGCCAGCAGCCAACGAGGGAATCTCGGAAACACCATATATTTT.

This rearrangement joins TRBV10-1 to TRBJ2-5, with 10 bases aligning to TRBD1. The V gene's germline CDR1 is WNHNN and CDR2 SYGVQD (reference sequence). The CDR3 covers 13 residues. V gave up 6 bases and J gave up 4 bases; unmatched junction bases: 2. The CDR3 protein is CASSRDRGETQYF. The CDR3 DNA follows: TGCGCCAGCAGCCGGGACAGGGGAGAGACCCAGTACTTC.

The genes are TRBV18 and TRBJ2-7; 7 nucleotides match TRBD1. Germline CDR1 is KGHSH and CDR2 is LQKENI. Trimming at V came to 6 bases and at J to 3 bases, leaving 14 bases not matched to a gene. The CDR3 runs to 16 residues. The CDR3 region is CASSHGVDRRNYEQYF. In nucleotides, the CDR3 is TGTGCCAGCTCCCATGGGGTGGACAGGCGCAACTACGAGCAGTACTTC.

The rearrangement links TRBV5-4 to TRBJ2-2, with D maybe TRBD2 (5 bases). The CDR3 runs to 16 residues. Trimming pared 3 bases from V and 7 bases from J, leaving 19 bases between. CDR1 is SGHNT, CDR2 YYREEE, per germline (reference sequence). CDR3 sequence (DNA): TGTGCCAGCAGCTCCGGTGCGGACTCGGGGATCGGGGAGCTGTTTTTT. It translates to CASSSGADSGIGELFF.

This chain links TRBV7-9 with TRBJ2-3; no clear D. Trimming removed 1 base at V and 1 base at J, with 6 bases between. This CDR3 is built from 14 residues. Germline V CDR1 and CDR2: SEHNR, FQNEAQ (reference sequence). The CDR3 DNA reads TGTGCCAGCAGCTTAGTAGTCGGCACAGATACGCAGTATTTT. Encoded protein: CASSLVVGTDTQYF. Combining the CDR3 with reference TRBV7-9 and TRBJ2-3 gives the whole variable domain DTGVSQNPRHKITKRGQNVTFRCDPISEHNRLYWYRQTLGQGPEFLTYFQNEAQLEKSRLLSDRFSAERPKGSFSTLEIQRTEQGDSAMYLCASSLVVGTDTQYFGPGTRLTVL.

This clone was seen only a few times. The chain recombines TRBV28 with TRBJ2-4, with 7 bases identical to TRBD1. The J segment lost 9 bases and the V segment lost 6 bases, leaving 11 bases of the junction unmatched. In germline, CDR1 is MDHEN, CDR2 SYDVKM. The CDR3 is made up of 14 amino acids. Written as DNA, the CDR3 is TGTGCCAGCAGGTCCGGGACAGCCACCGGCATTCAGTACTTC. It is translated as CASRSGTATGIQYF.

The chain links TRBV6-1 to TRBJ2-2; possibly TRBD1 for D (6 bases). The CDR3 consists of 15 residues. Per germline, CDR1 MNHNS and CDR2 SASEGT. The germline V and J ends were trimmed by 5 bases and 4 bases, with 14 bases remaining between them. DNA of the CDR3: TGTGCCAGCAGTTCCGGGACACTAGTCACCGGGGAGCTGTTTTTT. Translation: CASSSGTLVTGELFF.

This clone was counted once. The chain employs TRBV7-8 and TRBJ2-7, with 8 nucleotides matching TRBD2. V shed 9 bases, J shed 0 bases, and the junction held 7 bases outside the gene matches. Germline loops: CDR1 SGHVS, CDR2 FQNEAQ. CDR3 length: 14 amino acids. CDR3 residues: CASGFSGVSYEQYF. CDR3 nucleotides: TGTGCCAGTGGGTTTAGCGGGGTCTCCTACGAGCAGTACTTC.

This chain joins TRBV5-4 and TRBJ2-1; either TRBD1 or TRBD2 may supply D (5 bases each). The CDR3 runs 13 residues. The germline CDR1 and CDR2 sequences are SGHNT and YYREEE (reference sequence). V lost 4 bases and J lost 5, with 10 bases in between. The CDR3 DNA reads TGTGCCAGCAGCACAGGACTGGACAATGAGCAGTTCTTC. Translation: CASSTGLDNEQFF.

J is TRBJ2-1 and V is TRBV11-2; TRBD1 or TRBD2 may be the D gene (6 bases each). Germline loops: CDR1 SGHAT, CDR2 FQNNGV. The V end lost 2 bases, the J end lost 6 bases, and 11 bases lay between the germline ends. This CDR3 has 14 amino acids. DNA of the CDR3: TGTGCCAGCAGCTTATTCAGGGGAGGCAATGAGCAGTTCTTC. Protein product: CASSLFRGGNEQFF.

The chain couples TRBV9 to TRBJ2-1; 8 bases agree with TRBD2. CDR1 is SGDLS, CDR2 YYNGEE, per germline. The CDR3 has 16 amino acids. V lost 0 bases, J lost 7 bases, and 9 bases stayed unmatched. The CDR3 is CASSVATAGVQNEQFF. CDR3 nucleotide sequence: TGTGCCAGCAGCGTAGCTACAGCGGGAGTACAAAATGAGCAGTTCTTC. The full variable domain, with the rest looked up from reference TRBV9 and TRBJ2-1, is DSGVTQTPKHLITATGQRVTLRCSPRSGDLSVYWYQQSLDQGLQFLIQYYNGEERAKGNILERFSAQQFPDLHSELNLSSLELGDSALYFCASSVATAGVQNEQFFGPGTRLTVL.